Here is one T cell receptor (beta chain) with its context. Trimming took 0 bases from V and 2 from J, leaving 6 bases between them. The germline gives CDR1 SGHRS, CDR2 YFSETQ. This CDR3 region has 14 residues. These data are taken from a study of blood T cell repertoires in COVID-19. For the study at large: The study drew acute and convalescent COVID-19 samples from the United States, Italy and Spain. From T cells, B-cell-depleted T cells, or PBMCs came the material, which was cDNA or gDNA.

Per the original data handling: The authors estimated nucleated cell counts from reference gene primer amplification. Libraries were prepared by immunoSEQ multiplex PCR; TCRdb keeps only in-frame clonotypes and omits some of them. That table gives V, J and clone size, and the DNA gave D and trimming. The sample includes 150,000 to 200,000 clones, about 85% seen only once; the top ten take 20% to 25%. The chain is built from TRBV5-1 and TRBJ2-1; possibly TRBD1 for D (5 bases). Sample: peripheral blood. The TCR comes from a man in his sixties with active or convalescent COVID-19. The CDR3 reads CASSLGQTYNEQFF. The CDR3, as DNA: TGCGCCAGCAGCTTGGGACAGACCTACAATGAGCAGTTCTTC.